The source of this T cell receptor (beta chain) is a study of blood T cell repertoires in COVID-19. This clone is a singleton in its sample. This table comes from immunoSEQ multiplex PCR, and its TCRdb copy is limited to in-frame clones, with some not included. This sample has approximately 440,000 clones, with about 90% found just once. Trimming took off 3 bases at V and 6 bases at J, with 22 bases between the two ends. Germline CDR1 is SGDLS and CDR2 is YYNGEE. The CDR3 totals 18 residues. This clonotype was obtained from a man aged 18 to 30 who had recovered from COVID-19. The chain has TRBV9 and TRBJ1-6; D is ambiguous. Sample: PBMCs or T cells enriched from blood (not recorded which). The CDR3 loop is CASSGTLQGDPTNSPLHF. In DNA, the CDR3 is TGTGCCAGCAGCGGAACTCTACAAGGAGACCCTACTAATTCACCCCTCCACTTT.